This T cell receptor beta chain was retrieved from a study of shared clonotypes between healthy human individuals. Only CD45RO-negative cells positively selected for CCR7 counted as naive CD8 cells, so terminally differentiated effector memory CD45RA+ cells were excluded. Healthy and HIV-negative, the adult donors had no recent acute infections or vaccinations. CDR3 size: 14 residues. Trimming took 6 bases from V and 0 from J, leaving 12 bases between them. Germline assignment: CDR1 MDHEN and CDR2 SYDVKM. In the source study's methods: Filtering was not the same, since immunoSEQ gave junction-only sequences without quality scores. TCRdb's table, derived via immunoSEQ multiplex PCR, lists solely in-frame clones and lacks some. V and J calls and clone size come straight from that table; D and trimming were deduced from the DNA. In the table there are millions of clones, around 96% of which are singletons.

In the case of this clone: Its antigen is unknown.

Broader study findings: Estimated clonotype richness was generally higher in naive than memory subsets.

The receptor was derived from a man aged 18 to 29 in good health. The chain is built from TRBV28 and TRBJ2-7, with D uncertain. The sequenced sample was naive CD8+ T cells sorted from blood. Here the CDR3 reads CASSYDPSSYEQYF. CDR3 nucleotides: TGTGCCAGCAGCTATGATCCCAGCTCCTACGAGCAGTACTTC.